These 9 T cell receptor beta chains came from one sample sequenced in a study of beta chain features in type 1 diabetes listed by TCRdb under 2018. To prepare the library, the immunoSEQ multiplex PCR assay was applied. The entire isolated RNA was reverse transcribed using the High Capacity cDNA Reverse Transcription Kit, and thus expressed TCRB transcripts were sequenced. Sourced from immuneACCESS, this table was stored by TCRdb with only in-frame sequences that have V and J called. A share of the clones is absent; for the studies checked, an unresolved V gene accounts for under half, and the remainder has no known explanation. The sample has about 200,000 clones on record, approximately 11% of them singletons. The ten largest make up over 1% of the sample. What was sequenced was central memory CD4+ T cells from blood. The origin of the receptors is a man aged 18 to 29 in good health.

This clone was counted a few times. V and J are TRBV27 and TRBJ2-7; D gene uncertain. The CDR3 totals 14 residues. Per the germline V gene, CDR1 is MNHEY and CDR2 is SMNVEV (reference sequence). Deletions cut 1 base from V and 1 base from J, with 8 bases between. CDR3 amino acids: CASSLWDRSYEQYF. CDR3 nucleotide sequence: TGTGCCAGCAGTTTATGGGATAGGTCCTACGAGCAGTACTTC.

The chain joins TRBV4-1 to TRBJ2-7; 9 nucleotides align to TRBD1. CDR1 is MGHRA, CDR2 YSYEKL, per germline. This CDR3 has 15 residues. The ends lost 3 bases at V and 3 bases at J; junction bases unmatched: 6. The CDR3 nucleotides are TGCGCCAGCAGCCACGGGACAGGGTCCGTCTACGAGCAGTACTTC. This codes for CASSHGTGSVYEQYF.

V usage is TRBV7-9 and J usage is TRBJ2-7; TRBD1 is a possible D gene (6 bases). The V end lost 3 bases, the J end lost 2 bases, and 8 bases lay between the germline ends. The CDR3 sequence is 13 residues long. CDR1 and CDR2 (germline): SEHNR, FQNEAQ (reference sequence). The CDR3 DNA reads TGTGCCAGCAGCTTTCAGGGGACCTACGAGCAGTACTTC. Residues: CASSFQGTYEQYF.

In its sample, this clone was seen many times. This chain joins TRBV27 and TRBJ2-7, with D uncertain. CDR1 and CDR2 from the germline V gene are MNHEY and SMNVEV (reference sequence). Trimming stripped 2 bases from V and 0 bases from J, with 8 bases between. The CDR3 has 14 residues. CDR3 residues: CASSLTRSSYEQYF. DNA for the CDR3: TGTGCCAGCAGTTTAACAAGGAGCTCCTACGAGCAGTACTTC.

The J gene is TRBJ2-3, the V gene TRBV30; 12 bases are a match to TRBD2. Per the germline V gene, CDR1 is GTSNPN and CDR2 is SVGIG (reference sequence). V trimming: 6 bases; J trimming: 5 bases; junction bases outside the gene matches: 12. The CDR3 is made up of 16 amino acids. The DNA for the CDR3 is TGTGCCTGCCACGGGGGGACTAGCGGGCGCGGAGATACGCAGTATTTT. Amino acids: CACHGGTSGRGDTQYF.

In its sample, this clone was seen a few times. This rearrangement joins TRBV5-5 to TRBJ2-3, with 16 bases that match TRBD2. Looked up from germline, CDR1 is SGHKS and CDR2 is YYEKEE (reference sequence). Trimming removed 3 bases from V and 5 bases from J; junction bases left unmatched: 6. The CDR3 is made up of 17 amino acids. For the CDR3, the DNA is TGTGCCAGCAGCTCTTACGGGACTAGCGGGAGGGGAGATACGCAGTATTTT. This translates into CASSSYGTSGRGDTQYF.

This clone was observed a handful of times. A much larger clone lies one base from this, so it may be a read error. J is TRBJ2-5 and V is TRBV7-2; possibly TRBD1 or TRBD2 for D (6 bases each). Germline-derived CDR1 and CDR2 are SGHTA and FQGNSA. This CDR3 region has 15 residues. The CDR3 reads CARSVPGGRSETQYF. The CDR3 region has the DNA TGTGCCCGCAGCGTCCCCGGGGGCCGGTCGGAGACCCAGTACTTC.

This clone was seen a handful of times. This sequence joins TRBV25-1 and TRBJ1-1; no clear D gene. V lost 4 bases and J lost 8, with 14 bases in between. The CDR3 consists of 13 residues. The germline V gene has CDR1 MGHDK and CDR2 SYGVNS. This chain's CDR3 is CASSATRSSEAFF. The CDR3 DNA reads TGTGCCAGCAGTGCTACAAGATCGTCGGAAGCTTTCTTT. The full variable domain, completed using reference TRBV25-1 and TRBJ1-1, is EADIYQTPRYLVIGTGKKITLECSQTMGHDKMYWYQQDPGMELHLIHYSYGVNSTEKGDLSSESTVSRIRTEHFPLTLESARPSHTSQYLCASSATRSSEAFFGQGTRLTVV.

As regards this clone: This specimen includes other DNA sequences encoding the same CDR3. V gene TRBV29-1 combines with J gene TRBJ2-5; 11 nucleotides match TRBD1. Trimming removed 6 bases from V and 4 bases from J; junction bases left unmatched: 7. The CDR3 loop spans 14 amino acids. Germline V gives CDR1 SQVTM, CDR2 ANQGSEA. The CDR3 is CSVGWDRGRETQYF. The CDR3 bases are TGCAGCGTGGGTTGGGACAGGGGGAGAGAGACCCAGTACTTC.